One and the same sample provided the 26 T cell receptor beta chains below, sequenced in a study of blood T cell repertoires in COVID-19. Sequencing used immunoSEQ multiplex PCR; TCRdb keeps in-frame clones, though not all of them. The sample includes 300,000 to 350,000 clones, 80% to 90% seen only once; the top ten take roughly 2%. The sequenced sample was PBMCs or T cells enriched from blood (not recorded which). Receptor source: a man aged 25 to 40 who had recovered from COVID-19.

The rearrangement uses TRBV7-3 and TRBJ2-3; perhaps TRBD2 as D (7 bases). Trimming took 4 bases from V and 8 from J, leaving 25 bases between them. CDR3 length: 17 amino acids. Germline CDR1 reads SGHTA; CDR2 reads FQGTGA. The CDR3 DNA reads TGTGCCAGCAGCTCCCCGGTTGACGGGCGGGGGCAGGGTACGCAGTATTTT. It yields the protein CASSSPVDGRGQGTQYF.

The chain employs TRBV7-2 and TRBJ1-2; TRBD1 is a possible D gene (5 bases). V lost 3 bases and J lost 2, with 10 bases in between. The CDR3 extends over 14 amino acids. Germline CDR1 and CDR2: SGHTA and FQGNSA. The DNA for the CDR3 is TGTGCCAGCAGCTTGGCAGGGCCAAACTATGGCTACACCTTC. Residues: CASSLAGPNYGYTF.

The chain is built from TRBV7-3 and TRBJ2-7; 8 bases agree with TRBD1. Trimming removed 6 bases from V and 2 bases from J; junction bases left unmatched: 9. Germline values: CDR1 SGHTA, CDR2 FQGTGA. This CDR3 comprises 15 residues. The CDR3 protein is CASSLGGQGTYEQYF. In DNA form, the CDR3 reads TGTGCCAGCAGTCTTGGCGGACAGGGTACCTACGAGCAGTACTTC.

This chain uses TRBV27 with TRBJ1-4; perhaps TRBD1 as D (6 bases). The CDR3 covers 14 residues. Trimming took 6 bases from V and 7 from J, leaving 15 bases between them. Germline V gene sequence: CDR1 MNHEY, CDR2 SMNVEV (reference sequence). The DNA for the CDR3 is TGTGCCAGCAGGACGGACAGCCTAGGTGAAAAACTGTTTTTT. This codes for CASRTDSLGEKLFF.

J is TRBJ1-2 and V is TRBV9; possibly TRBD1 for D (5 bases). CDR1 and CDR2 (germline): SGDLS, YYNGEE. This CDR3 is built from 12 residues. Trimming took off 5 bases at V and 4 bases at J, with 9 bases between the two ends. CDR3 in DNA: TGTGCCAGCAGTAGGCAGGGCTATGGCTACACCTTC. Its translation is CASSRQGYGYTF. Based on the CDR3 plus reference TRBV9 and TRBJ1-2, the full variable domain is DSGVTQTPKHLITATGQRVTLRCSPRSGDLSVYWYQQSLDQGLQFLIQYYNGEERAKGNILERFSAQQFPDLHSELNLSSLELGDSALYFCASSRQGYGYTFGSGTRLTVV.

This chain connects TRBV5-4 to TRBJ2-5; 9 nucleotides agree with TRBD1. This CDR3 spans 16 amino acids. Germline V lookup: CDR1 SGHNT, CDR2 YYREEE (reference sequence). J gave up 4 bases and V 6 bases, and 13 bases lay outside the gene matches. The CDR3: CASNKGGDRAGETQYF. The CDR3 coding sequence is TGTGCCAGCAACAAAGGCGGGGACAGGGCTGGAGAGACCCAGTACTTC.

The V and J genes are TRBV9 and TRBJ1-5; possibly TRBD1 for D (5 bases). The germline gives CDR1 SGDLS, CDR2 YYNGEE. This CDR3 contains 14 residues. Trimming removed 4 bases at V and 2 bases at J, with 10 bases between. CDR3 bases: TGTGCCAGCAGCCGAGGAGGGGGCAATCAGCCCCAGCATTTT. Translating gives CASSRGGGNQPQHF.

J is TRBJ2-7 and V is TRBV2; the match to TRBD1 covers 9 bases. The germline CDR1 and CDR2 sequences are SNHLY and FYNNEI. The CDR3 loop spans 14 amino acids. With 7 bases clipped from V and 0 bases from J, the junction kept 4 bases outside the gene matches. The CDR3 coding sequence is TGTGCCAGCACCCTGACAGGGGGCTCCTACGAGCAGTACTTC. This sequence encodes CASTLTGGSYEQYF.

This chain joins TRBV16 and TRBJ1-6; D gene ambiguous. The V gene's germline CDR1 is KGHSY and CDR2 FQNENV. This CDR3 is built from 16 residues. Trimming cost V 0 bases and J 8 bases, with 14 bases left between them. The CDR3 nucleotides are TGTGCCAGCAGCCAATCTCTCTCGGTCAATGATTCACCCCTCCACTTT. Translation: CASSQSLSVNDSPLHF.

About this clone: Different DNA sequences within this sample yield the same CDR3. The chain is built from TRBV3-1 (or the pseudogene TRBV3-2) and TRBJ2-1, with unresolved D. This CDR3 spans 11 amino acids. The germline V gene encodes CDR1 LGHDT and CDR2 YNNKEL (reference sequence). Trimming shortened V by 6 bases and J by 4 bases, and 4 bases separated the two germline ends. CDR3 DNA sequence: TGTGCCAGCAGTCTATACAATGAGCAGTTCTTC. Its protein is CASSLYNEQFF.

The chain employs TRBV5-4 and TRBJ2-4; 9 bases agree with TRBD1. J gave up 0 bases and V 4 bases, and 5 bases lay outside the gene matches. The CDR3 sequence is 16 residues long. CDR1 is SGHNT, CDR2 YYREEE, per germline (reference sequence). In nucleotides, the CDR3 is TGTGCCAGCAGCCCGGGGACAGGGCTAGCCAAAAACATTCAGTACTTC. The encoded protein is CASSPGTGLAKNIQYF.

The chain uses TRBV29-1 and TRBJ1-1; D gene unclear. Germline V gives CDR1 SQVTM, CDR2 ANQGSEA. Trimming pared 4 bases from V and 1 base from J, leaving 4 bases between. This CDR3 is built from 11 residues. CDR3 amino acids: CSVGANTEAFF. In nucleotides, the CDR3 is TGCAGCGTTGGAGCGAACACTGAAGCTTTCTTT.

The V and J genes are TRBV4-1 and TRBJ2-1; 8 bases fit TRBD1. The germline CDR1 and CDR2 sequences are MGHRA and YSYEKL. This CDR3 has 13 residues. With 0 bases clipped from V and 12 bases from J, the junction kept 4 bases outside the gene matches. The CDR3 is CASSQDSGTGQFF. The CDR3 coding sequence is TGCGCCAGCAGCCAAGATTCGGGGACAGGGCAGTTCTTC.

The gene calls are TRBV11-2 and TRBJ2-7; tentative D call: TRBD1 (5 bases). The CDR3 has 14 amino acids. V lost 1 base, J lost 2 bases, and 9 bases lay in between. Germline V gives CDR1 SGHAT, CDR2 FQNNGV. Here the CDR3 DNA reads TGTGCCAGCAGCTTAGGACAGCTTACCTACGAGCAGTACTTC. It translates to CASSLGQLTYEQYF.

The chain combines TRBV5-6 with TRBJ1-5; TRBD1 matches 10 bases. Trimming took 4 bases from V and 5 from J; bases not matched to a gene: 9. The CDR3 sequence is 16 residues long. Germline V gene sequence: CDR1 SGHDT, CDR2 YYEEEE. DNA for the CDR3: TGTGCCAGCAGCGGCCCGGGGGACAGGGGACATCAGCCCCAGCATTTT. Its translation is CASSGPGDRGHQPQHF.

V is TRBV7-9 and J is TRBJ1-2; TRBD1 matches at 8 bases. The germline V gene has CDR1 SEHNR and CDR2 FQNEAQ (reference sequence). The CDR3 sequence is 14 residues long. J lost 8 bases, V lost 4 bases, and 9 bases had no gene match. CDR3 sequence reads: CASSSMDRVGGYTF. The CDR3 DNA reads TGTGCCAGCAGCTCCATGGACAGGGTAGGCGGCTACACCTTC.

The V gene is TRBV7-8, the J gene TRBJ2-1; 10 bases are a match to TRBD1. Germline V gene data show CDR1 as SGHVS and CDR2 as FQNEAQ. This CDR3 is 16 amino acids long. The V segment lost 1 base and the J segment 5 bases; nucleotides outside the gene matches: 5. Written as DNA, the CDR3 is TGTGCCAGCAGCTTAGAAAGGACAGGGGGACACAATGAGCAGTTCTTC. It encodes CASSLERTGGHNEQFF. Variable domain in full (rest from reference TRBV7-8 and TRBJ2-1): GAGVSQSPRYKVAKRGQDVALRCDPISGHVSLFWYQQALGQGPEFLTYFQNEAQLDKSGLPSDRFFAERPEGSVSTLKIQRTQQEDSAVYLCASSLERTGGHNEQFFGPGTRLTVL.

The V and J genes are TRBV6-2 or TRBV6-3 and TRBJ1-1; the D gene is possibly TRBD1 (6 bases). The germline V and J ends were trimmed by 4 bases and 3 bases, with 12 bases remaining between them. The CDR3 is 14 amino acids. CDR1 MNHEY and CDR2 SVGEGT come from the germline V gene. The CDR3 coding sequence is TGTGCCAGCAGTTCAGGGGTCTTGTACACTGAAGCTTTCTTT. Protein sequence: CASSSGVLYTEAFF.

This chain links TRBV25-1 with TRBJ1-1; 8 bases map to TRBD1. Trimming cost V 2 bases and J 5 bases; bases outside gene matches: 7. Germline assignment: CDR1 MGHDK and CDR2 SYGVNS. The length of the CDR3 is 15 residues. The DNA for the CDR3 is TGTGCCAGCAGTGAAAGTATGACAGGGGATACTGAAGCTTTCTTT. This encodes CASSESMTGDTEAFF.

The chain combines TRBV20-1 with TRBJ1-1; D might be TRBD1 (6 bases). Germline V gives CDR1 DFQATT, CDR2 SNEGSKA (reference sequence). The CDR3 is 12 amino acids. Deletions cut 3 bases from V and 7 bases from J, with 12 bases between. This chain's CDR3 is CSASKTGDEAFF. The CDR3 DNA follows: TGCAGTGCTAGTAAGACAGGCGATGAAGCTTTCTTT.

This chain links TRBV6-5 with TRBJ1-5; possibly TRBD1 for D (6 bases). The CDR3 contains 15 residues. Germline V lookup: CDR1 MNHEY, CDR2 SVGAGI. The germline V and J ends were trimmed by 5 bases and 3 bases, with 14 bases remaining between them. CDR3 sequence: CASSTPSGANQPQHF. The CDR3 bases are TGTGCCAGCAGTACTCCGTCAGGGGCCAATCAGCCCCAGCATTTT.

The rearrangement joins TRBV20-1 to TRBJ1-5; a possible D gene is TRBD1 (6 bases). Germline V lookup: CDR1 DFQATT, CDR2 SNEGSKA (reference sequence). The CDR3 runs to 14 residues. Between the trimmed V and J ends, which lost 3 bases and 1 base, there was a span of 10 bases. The CDR3 loop is CSASRGYSNQPQHF. Written as DNA, the CDR3 is TGCAGTGCTAGTAGGGGGTACAGCAATCAGCCCCAGCATTTT.

The sample holds one count of this clone. The V call is TRBV7-9, the J call TRBJ1-2; D gene uncertain. The V and J ends lost 1 base and 5 bases respectively, with 8 bases between them. CDR3 length: 13 residues. From germline, CDR1 is SEHNR and CDR2 FQNEAQ (reference sequence). The CDR3 DNA reads TGTGCCAGCAGCTTAGGGACTACATATGGCTACACCTTC. Its protein product is CASSLGTTYGYTF.

The chain joins TRBV6-1 to TRBJ1-2; D is undetermined. CDR3 length: 14 amino acids. Germline V gene sequence: CDR1 MNHNS, CDR2 SASEGT. The V gene lost 3 bases and the J gene lost 4 bases, with 12 bases spanning the gap. The CDR3 region is CASSETGSGYGYTF. For the CDR3, the DNA is TGTGCCAGCAGTGAGACCGGGTCCGGCTATGGCTACACCTTC.

This chain connects TRBV12-3 or TRBV12-4 to TRBJ2-7; 7 bases are shared with TRBD1. The trim removed 5 bases at V and 6 bases at J, leaving 7 bases unmatched. CDR3 length: 13 residues. The CDR3 region has the DNA TGTGCCAGCAGTGCATTACAGGGGAGCGAGCAGTACTTC. It translates to CASSALQGSEQYF.

The chain has TRBV5-1 and TRBJ2-5; no definite D call. V gave up 0 bases and J gave up 4 bases, with 22 bases separating them. Per germline, CDR1 SGHRS and CDR2 YFSETQ. CDR3 length equals 18 residues. CDR3 DNA sequence: TGCGCCAGCAGCTTGGACGGAGTAGGCGTCCGCCCGGGAGAGACCCAGTACTTC. Its protein is CASSLDGVGVRPGETQYF.